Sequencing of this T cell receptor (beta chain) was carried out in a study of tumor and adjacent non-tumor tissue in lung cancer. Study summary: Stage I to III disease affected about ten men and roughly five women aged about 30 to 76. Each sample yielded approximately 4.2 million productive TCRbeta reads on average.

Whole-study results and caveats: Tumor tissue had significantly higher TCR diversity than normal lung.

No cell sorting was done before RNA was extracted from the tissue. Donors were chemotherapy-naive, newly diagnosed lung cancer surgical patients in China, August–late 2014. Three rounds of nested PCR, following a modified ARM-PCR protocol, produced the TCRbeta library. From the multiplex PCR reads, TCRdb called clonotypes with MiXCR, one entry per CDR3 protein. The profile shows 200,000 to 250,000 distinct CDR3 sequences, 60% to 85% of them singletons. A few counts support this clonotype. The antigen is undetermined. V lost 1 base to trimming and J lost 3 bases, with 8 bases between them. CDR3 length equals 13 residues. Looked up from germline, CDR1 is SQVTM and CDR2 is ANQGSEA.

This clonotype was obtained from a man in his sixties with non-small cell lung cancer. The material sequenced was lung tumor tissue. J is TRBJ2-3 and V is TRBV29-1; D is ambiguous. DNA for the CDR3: TGCAGCGTTGAAGGCCATGCTACAGATACGCAGTATTTT. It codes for CSVEGHATDTQYF.